One TCR beta chain is described in this entry. Its antigen is not known. This sample is part of a study of PD-1 blockade in mismatch repair-deficient tumors. All patients were mismatch repair deficient, assessed by either PCR or immunohistochemistry. TCRs were sequenced from a few patients responding to pembrolizumab. V lost 1 base to trimming and J lost 2 bases; unmatched junction nucleotides: 2. The CDR3 runs 14 residues. Germline V gene sequence: CDR1 SGHRS, CDR2 YFSETQ. Study-level findings and limits: After pembrolizumab, tumor-resident clones rose rapidly, then generally contracted before radiologic responses.

Assay used: immunoSEQ multiplex PCR; TCRdb lists only in-frame clones, some missing. The data contain some 130,000 clones, roughly 86% of them singletons. This chain uses TRBV5-1 with TRBJ1-2, with 7 bases matching TRBD1. The sequence was obtained from an adult with mismatch repair-deficient cancer. The sequencing here drew on peripheral blood, taken approximately 73 weeks after starting pembrolizumab. The chain's CDR3 is CASSLKGANYGYTF. The CDR3 DNA sequence: TGCGCCAGCAGCTTGAAGGGGGCCAACTATGGCTACACCTTC.